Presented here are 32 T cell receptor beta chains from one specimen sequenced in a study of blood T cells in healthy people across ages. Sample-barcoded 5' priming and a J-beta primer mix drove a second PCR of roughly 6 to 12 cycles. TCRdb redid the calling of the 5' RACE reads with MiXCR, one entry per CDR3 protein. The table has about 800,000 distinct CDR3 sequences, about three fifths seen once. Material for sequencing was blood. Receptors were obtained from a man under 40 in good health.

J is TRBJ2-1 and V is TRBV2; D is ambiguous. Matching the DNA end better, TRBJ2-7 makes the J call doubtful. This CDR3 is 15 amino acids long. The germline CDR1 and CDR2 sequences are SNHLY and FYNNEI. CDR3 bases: TGTGCCAGCAGCCCTGACCTGATGGGCTACAATGAGCAGTACTTC. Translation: CASSPDLMGYNEQYF.

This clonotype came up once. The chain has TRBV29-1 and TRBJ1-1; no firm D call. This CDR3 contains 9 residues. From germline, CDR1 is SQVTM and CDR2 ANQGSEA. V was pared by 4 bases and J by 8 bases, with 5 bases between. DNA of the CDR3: TGCAGCGTTGCAGCCGAAGCTTTCTTT. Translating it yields CSVAAEAFF.

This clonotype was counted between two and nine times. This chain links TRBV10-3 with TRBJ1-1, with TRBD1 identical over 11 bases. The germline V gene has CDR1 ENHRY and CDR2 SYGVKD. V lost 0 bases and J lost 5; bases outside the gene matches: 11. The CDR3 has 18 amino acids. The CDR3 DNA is TGTGCCATCAGTGAGTCCGGCGGACAGGGGGCGGGGAGGACTGAAGCTTTCTTT. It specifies CAISESGGQGAGRTEAFF.

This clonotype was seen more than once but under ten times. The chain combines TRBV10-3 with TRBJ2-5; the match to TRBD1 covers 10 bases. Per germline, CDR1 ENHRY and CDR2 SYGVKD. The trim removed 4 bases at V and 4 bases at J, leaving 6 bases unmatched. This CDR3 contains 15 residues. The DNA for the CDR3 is TGTGCCATCAGTGTATCGGACAGGGGGAGAGAGACCCAGTACTTC. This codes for CAISVSDRGRETQYF.

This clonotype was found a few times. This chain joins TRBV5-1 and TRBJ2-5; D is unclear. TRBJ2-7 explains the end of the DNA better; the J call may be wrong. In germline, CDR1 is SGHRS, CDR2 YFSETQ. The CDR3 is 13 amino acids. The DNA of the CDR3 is TGCGCCAGCAGCTTGGACAACGACGACGAGCAGTACTTC. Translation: CASSLDNDDEQYF.

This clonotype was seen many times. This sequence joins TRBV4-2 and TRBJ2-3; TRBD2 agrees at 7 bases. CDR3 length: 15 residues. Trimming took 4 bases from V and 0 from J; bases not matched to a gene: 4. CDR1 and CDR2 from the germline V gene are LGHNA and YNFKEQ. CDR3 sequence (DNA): TGTGCCAGCAGCCTCACTAGCGCCAGCACAGATACGCAGTATTTT. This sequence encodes CASSLTSASTDTQYF.

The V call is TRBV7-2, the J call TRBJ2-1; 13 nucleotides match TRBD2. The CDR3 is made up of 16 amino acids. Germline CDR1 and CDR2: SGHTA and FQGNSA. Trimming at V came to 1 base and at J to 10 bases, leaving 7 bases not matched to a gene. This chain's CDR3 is CASSLDSGTSGTEQFF. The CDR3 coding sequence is TGTGCCAGCAGCTTAGACTCCGGGACTAGCGGGACGGAGCAGTTCTTC.

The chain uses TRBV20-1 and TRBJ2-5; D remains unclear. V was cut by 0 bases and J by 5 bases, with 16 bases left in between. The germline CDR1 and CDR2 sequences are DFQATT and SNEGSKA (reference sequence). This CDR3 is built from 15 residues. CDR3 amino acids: CSARDGQAFWETQYF. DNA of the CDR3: TGCAGTGCTAGAGATGGCCAGGCCTTTTGGGAGACCCAGTACTTC.

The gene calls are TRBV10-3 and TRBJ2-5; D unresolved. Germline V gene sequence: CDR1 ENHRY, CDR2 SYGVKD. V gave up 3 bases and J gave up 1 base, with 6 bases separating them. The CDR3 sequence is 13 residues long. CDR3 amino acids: CAISDGSQETQYF. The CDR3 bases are TGTGCCATCAGTGATGGCTCCCAAGAGACCCAGTACTTC.

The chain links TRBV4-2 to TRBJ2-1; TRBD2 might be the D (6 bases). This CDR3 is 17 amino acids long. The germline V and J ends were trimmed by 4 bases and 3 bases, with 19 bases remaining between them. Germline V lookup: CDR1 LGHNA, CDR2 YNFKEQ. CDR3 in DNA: TGTGCCAGCAGCCTCCTAACGGGCGGGATGGGCTACAATGAGCAGTTCTTC. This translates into CASSLLTGGMGYNEQFF.

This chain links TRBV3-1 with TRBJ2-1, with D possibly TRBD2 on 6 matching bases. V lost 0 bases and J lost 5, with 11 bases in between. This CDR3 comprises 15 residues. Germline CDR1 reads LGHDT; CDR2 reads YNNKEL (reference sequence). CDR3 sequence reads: CASSQERTGDNEQFF. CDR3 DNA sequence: TGTGCCAGCAGCCAAGAGCGAACGGGGGACAATGAGCAGTTCTTC.

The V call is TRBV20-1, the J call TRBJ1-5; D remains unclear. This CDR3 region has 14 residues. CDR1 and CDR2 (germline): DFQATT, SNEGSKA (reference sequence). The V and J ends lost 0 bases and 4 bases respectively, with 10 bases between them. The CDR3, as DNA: TGCAGTGCTAGAGATATTCAGGAAAATCAGCCCCAGCATTTT. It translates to CSARDIQENQPQHF.

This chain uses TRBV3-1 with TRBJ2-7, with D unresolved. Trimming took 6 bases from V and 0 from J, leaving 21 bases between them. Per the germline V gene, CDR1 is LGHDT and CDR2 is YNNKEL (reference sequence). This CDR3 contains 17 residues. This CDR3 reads CASRPLKSASPSYEQYF. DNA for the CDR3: TGTGCCAGCAGACCCCTTAAATCAGCCTCGCCCTCCTACGAGCAGTACTTC.

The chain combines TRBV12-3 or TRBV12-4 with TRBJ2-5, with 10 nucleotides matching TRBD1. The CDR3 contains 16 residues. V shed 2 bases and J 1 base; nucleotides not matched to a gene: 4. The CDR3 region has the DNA TGTGCCAGCAGTTTATATTGGGACAGGGGCCAAGAGACCCAGTACTTC. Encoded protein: CASSLYWDRGQETQYF.

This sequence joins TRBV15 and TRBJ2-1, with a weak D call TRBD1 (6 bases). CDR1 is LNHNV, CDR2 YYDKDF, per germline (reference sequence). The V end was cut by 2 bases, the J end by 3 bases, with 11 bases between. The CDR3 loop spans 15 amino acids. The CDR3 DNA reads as TGTGCCACCAGCAGAACAGGGTTGGGCTACAATGAGCAGTTCTTC. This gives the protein CATSRTGLGYNEQFF.

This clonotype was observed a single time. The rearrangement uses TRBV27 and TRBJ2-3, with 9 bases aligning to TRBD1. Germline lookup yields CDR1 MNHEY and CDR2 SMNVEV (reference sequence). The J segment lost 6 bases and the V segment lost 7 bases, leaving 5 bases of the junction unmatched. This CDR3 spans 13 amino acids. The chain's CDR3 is CASNRQGVDTQYF. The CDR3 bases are TGTGCCAGCAATAGACAGGGGGTGGATACGCAGTATTTT.

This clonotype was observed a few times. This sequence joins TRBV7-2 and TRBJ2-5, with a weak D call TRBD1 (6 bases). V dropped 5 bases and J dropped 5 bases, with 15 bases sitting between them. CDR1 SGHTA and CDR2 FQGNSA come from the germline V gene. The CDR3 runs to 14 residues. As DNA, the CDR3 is TGTGCCAGCAGCCTCACACAGGGTTCGGAGACCCAGTACTTC. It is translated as CASSLTQGSETQYF.

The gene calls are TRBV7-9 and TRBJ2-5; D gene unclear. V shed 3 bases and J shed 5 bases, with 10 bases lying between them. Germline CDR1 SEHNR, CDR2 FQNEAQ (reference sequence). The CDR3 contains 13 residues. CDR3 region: CASSFWGGETQYF. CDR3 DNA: TGTGCCAGCAGCTTCTGGGGTGGGGAGACCCAGTACTTC.

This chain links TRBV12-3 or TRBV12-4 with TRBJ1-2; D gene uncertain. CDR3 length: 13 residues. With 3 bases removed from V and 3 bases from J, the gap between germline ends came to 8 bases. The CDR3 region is CASSLAGYYGYTF. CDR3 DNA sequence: TGTGCCAGCAGTTTGGCAGGATACTATGGCTACACCTTC.

In DNA form, the CDR3 reads TGCGCCAGCACTCTGGGTTTTCGGGACTACGAGCAGTACTTC. Translation gives CASTLGFRDYEQYF. The J gene is TRBJ2-7, the V gene TRBV5-1; a weak D match, TRBD2 (5 bases). The V gene's germline CDR1 is SGHRS and CDR2 YFSETQ. This CDR3 is 14 amino acids long. The V and J ends lost 6 bases and 3 bases respectively, with 16 bases between them.

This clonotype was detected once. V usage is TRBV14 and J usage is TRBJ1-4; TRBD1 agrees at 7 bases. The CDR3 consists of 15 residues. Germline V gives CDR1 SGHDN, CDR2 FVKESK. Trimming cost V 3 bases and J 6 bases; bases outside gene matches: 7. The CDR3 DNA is TGTGCCAGCAGCCATTCCCGGGACAGATATGAAAAACTGTTTTTT. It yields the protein CASSHSRDRYEKLFF.

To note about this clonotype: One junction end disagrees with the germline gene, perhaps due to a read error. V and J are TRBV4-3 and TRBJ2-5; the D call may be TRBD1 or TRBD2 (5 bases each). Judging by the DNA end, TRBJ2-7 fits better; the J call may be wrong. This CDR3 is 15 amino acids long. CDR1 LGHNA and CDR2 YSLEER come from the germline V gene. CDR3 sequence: CACSHAGTGPYEQYF. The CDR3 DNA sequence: TGCGCCTGCAGCCATGCCGGGACGGGACCCTACGAGCAGTACTTC.

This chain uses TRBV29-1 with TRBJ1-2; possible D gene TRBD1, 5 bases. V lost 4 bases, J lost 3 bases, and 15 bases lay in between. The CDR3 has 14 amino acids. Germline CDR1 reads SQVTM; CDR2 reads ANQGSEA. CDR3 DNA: TGCAGCGTTGCGACGGGGGGATACGACTATGGCTACACCTTC. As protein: CSVATGGYDYGYTF.

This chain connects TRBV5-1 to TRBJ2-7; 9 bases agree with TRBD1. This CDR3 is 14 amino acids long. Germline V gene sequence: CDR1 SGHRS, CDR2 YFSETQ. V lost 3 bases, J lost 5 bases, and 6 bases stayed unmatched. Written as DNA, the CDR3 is TGCGCCAGCAGCTCGGTGGACAGGGGCCACGAGCAGTACTTC. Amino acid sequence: CASSSVDRGHEQYF.

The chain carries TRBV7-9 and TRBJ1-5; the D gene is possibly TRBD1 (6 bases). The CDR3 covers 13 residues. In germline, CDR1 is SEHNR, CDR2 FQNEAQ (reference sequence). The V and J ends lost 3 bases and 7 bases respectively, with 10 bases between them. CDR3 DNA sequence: TGTGCCAGCAGCTTGGACAGCTTCCAGCCCCAGCATTTT. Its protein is CASSLDSFQPQHF.

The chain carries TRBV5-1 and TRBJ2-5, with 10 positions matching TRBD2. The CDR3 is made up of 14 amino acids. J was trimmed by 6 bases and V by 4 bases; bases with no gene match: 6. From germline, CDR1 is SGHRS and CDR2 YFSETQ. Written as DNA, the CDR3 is TGCGCCAGCAGCGGCGGGACTAGCGTACAGACCCAGTACTTC. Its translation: CASSGGTSVQTQYF. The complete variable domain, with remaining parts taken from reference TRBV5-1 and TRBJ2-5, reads KAGVTQTPRYLIKTRGQQVTLSCSPISGHRSVSWYQQTPGQGLQFLFEYFSETQRNKGNFPGRFSGRQFSNSRSEMNVSTLELGDSALYLCASSGGTSVQTQYFGPGTRLLVL.

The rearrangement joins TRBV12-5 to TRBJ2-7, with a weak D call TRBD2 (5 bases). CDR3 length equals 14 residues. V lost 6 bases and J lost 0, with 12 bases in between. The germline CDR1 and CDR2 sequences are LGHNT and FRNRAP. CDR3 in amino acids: CASGLGFSSYEQYF. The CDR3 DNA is TGTGCTAGTGGACTAGGGTTTTCCTCCTACGAGCAGTACTTC.

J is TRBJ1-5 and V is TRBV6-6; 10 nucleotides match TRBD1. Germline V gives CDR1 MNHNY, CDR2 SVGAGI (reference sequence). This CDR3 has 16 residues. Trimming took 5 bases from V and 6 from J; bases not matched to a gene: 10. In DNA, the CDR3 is TGTGCCAGCAGTCCCAGGACAGGGGGGGAGGGTCAGCCCCAGCATTTT. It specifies CASSPRTGGEGQPQHF.

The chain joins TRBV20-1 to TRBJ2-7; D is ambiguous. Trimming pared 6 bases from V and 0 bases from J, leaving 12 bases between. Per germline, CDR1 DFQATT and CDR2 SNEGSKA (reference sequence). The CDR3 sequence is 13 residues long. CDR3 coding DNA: TGCAGTGCCACCCCTGGGCGCTCCTACGAGCAGTACTTC. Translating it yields CSATPGRSYEQYF.

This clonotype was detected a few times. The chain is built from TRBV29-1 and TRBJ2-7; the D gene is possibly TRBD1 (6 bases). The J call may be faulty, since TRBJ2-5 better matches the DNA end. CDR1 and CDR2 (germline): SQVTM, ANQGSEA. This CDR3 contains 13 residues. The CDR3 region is CSVRRGTGETQYF. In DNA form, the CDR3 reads TGCAGCGTCCGTAGGGGGACGGGCGAGACCCAGTACTTC.

The CDR3, as DNA: TGTGCCAGCAGTTCCCCATACAGGGGAGGGCTTTCGGCCCAGTACTTC. Encoded protein: CASSSPYRGGLSAQYF. The chain uses TRBV6-2 or TRBV6-3 and TRBJ2-5, with D perhaps given as TRBD1 or TRBD2 (7 bases each). CDR1 is MNHEY and CDR2 is SVGEGT in the germline V gene. The CDR3 is 16 amino acids. Trimming left V 4 bases short and J 9 bases short, with 24 bases between.

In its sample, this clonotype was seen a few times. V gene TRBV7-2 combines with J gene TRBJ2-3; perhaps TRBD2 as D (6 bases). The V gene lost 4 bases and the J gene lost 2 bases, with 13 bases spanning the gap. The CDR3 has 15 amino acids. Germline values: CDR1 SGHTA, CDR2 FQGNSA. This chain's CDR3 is CASSSRRDFTDTQYF. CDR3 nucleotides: TGTGCCAGCAGCTCCCGACGGGACTTCACAGATACGCAGTATTTT.